This T cell receptor beta chain originates from a study of blood T cell repertoires in COVID-19. V was shortened by 8 bases and J by 4 bases, with 11 bases between the two germline ends. Germline V lookup: CDR1 SNHLY, CDR2 FYNNEI. This CDR3 contains 12 residues. The assay was immunoSEQ multiplex PCR, and TCRdb's table has in-frame clones only and misses some. The repertoire includes 100,000 to 150,000 clones, around nine tenths of them detected once, and 4.3% sits in the top ten. The TCR was taken from a man aged 55 to 69 with COVID-19, enrolled during active disease. The genes are TRBV2 and TRBJ1-2; perhaps TRBD1 as D (6 bases). Input material: peripheral blood. CDR3 DNA sequence: TGTGCCAGCGAAGGCAGGGGCTATGGCTACACCTTC. Protein sequence: CASEGRGYGYTF.